This T cell receptor beta chain is from a study of glioma-infiltrating T cells after dendritic cell vaccination. Time point in this sample: after dendritic cell vaccination, including at tumor progression/relapse. Trimming pared 0 bases from V and 5 bases from J, leaving 9 bases between. This CDR3 is 13 amino acids long. Germline CDR1 reads SGHNT; CDR2 reads YYREEE (reference sequence). Some clones are missing from TCRdb's copy, which holds only in-frame ones; the method was immunoSEQ multiplex PCR. This table holds 100,000 or so clones, around 90% found once. The starting material was blood, obtained after dendritic cell vaccination. The genes are TRBV5-4 and TRBJ2-7; weak D call: TRBD2 (5 bases). The receptor's source is a human donor with glioblastoma. Here the CDR3 reads CASSLAGGDEQYF. CDR3 in DNA: TGTGCCAGCAGCTTGGCCGGAGGCGACGAGCAGTACTTC.